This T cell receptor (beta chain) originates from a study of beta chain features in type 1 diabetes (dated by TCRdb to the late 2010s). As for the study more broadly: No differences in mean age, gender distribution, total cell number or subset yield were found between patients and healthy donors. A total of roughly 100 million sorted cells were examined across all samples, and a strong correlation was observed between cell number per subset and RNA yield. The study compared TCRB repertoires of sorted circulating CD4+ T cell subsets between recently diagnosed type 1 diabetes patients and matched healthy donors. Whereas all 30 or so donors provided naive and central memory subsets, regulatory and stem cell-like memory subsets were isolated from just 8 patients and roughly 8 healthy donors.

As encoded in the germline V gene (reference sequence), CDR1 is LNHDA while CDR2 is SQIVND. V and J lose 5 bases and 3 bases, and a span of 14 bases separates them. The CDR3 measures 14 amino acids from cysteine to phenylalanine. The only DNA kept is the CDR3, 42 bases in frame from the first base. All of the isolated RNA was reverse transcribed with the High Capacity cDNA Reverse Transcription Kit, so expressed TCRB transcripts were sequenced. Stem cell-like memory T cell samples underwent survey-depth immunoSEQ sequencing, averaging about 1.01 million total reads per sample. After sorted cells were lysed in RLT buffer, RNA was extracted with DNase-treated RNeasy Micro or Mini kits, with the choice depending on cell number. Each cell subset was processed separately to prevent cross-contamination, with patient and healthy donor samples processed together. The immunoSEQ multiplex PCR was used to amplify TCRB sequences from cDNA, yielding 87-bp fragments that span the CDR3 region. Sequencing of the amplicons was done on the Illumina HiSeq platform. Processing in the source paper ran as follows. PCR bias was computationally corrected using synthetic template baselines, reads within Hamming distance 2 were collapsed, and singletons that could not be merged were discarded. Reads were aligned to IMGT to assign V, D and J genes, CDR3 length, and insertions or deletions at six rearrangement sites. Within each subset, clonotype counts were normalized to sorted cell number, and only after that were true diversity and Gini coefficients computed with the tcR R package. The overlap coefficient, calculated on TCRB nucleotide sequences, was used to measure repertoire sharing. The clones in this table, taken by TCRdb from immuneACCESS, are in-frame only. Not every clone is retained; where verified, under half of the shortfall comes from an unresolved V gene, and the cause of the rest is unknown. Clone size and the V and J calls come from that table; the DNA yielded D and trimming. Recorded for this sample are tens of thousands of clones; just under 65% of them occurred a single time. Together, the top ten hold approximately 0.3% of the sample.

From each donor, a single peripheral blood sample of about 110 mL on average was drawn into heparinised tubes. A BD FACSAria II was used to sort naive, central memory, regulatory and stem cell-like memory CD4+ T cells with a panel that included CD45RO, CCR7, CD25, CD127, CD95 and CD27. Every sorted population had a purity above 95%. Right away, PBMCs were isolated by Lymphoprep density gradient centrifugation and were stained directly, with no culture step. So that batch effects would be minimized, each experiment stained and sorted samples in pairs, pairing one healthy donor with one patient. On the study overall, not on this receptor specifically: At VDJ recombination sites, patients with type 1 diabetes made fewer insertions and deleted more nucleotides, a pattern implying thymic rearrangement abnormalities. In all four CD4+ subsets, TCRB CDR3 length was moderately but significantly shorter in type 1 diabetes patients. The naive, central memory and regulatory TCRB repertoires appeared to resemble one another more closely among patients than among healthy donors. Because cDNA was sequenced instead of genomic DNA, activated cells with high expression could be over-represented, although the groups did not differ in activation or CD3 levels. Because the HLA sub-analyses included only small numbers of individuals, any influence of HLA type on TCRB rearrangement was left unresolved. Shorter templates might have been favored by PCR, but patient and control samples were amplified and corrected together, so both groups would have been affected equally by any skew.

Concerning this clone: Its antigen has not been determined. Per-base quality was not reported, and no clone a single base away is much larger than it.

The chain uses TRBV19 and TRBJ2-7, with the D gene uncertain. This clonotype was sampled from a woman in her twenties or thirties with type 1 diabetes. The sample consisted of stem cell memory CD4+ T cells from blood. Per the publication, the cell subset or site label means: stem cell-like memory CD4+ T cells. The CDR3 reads CASSYALEDYEQYF. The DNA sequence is TGTGCCAGTAGTTACGCTCTAGAGGACTACGAGCAGTACTTC.